This T cell receptor (beta chain) originates from a study of shared clonotypes between healthy human individuals. Study findings and constraints: What naive subsets generally showed was a larger estimated richness than memory subsets showed.

As regards this clone: Its antigen is undetermined.

Produced via immunoSEQ multiplex PCR; TCRdb's table is partial and in-frame only. The table has about 2.4 million clones, over 85% seen once. The CDR3 sequence is 14 residues long. J gave up 7 bases and V 10 bases, and 14 bases lay outside the gene matches. Germline V gene lookup returns CDR1 MDHEN and CDR2 SYDVKM. Study donors comprised healthy, HIV-negative adults devoid of recent acute infection or vaccination. The material sequenced was naive CD4+ T cells from PBMCs. Subset meaning: CD45RA+ positively selected. This TCR was sampled from a man between 18 and 35 years old in good health. Some clones in this sample may be carry-over from other donors' samples. The chain carries TRBV28 and TRBJ1-2; TRBD1 aligns across 8 bases. DNA for the CDR3: TGTGCCACCAGAATGCAGGGGGCGGTGAGTGGCTACACCTTC. Encoded protein: CATRMQGAVSGYTF.